This T cell receptor beta chain emerged from a study of regulatory T cells in long-lasting Graves disease. Across the study: Those Graves' patients who were newly diagnosed had been on antithyroid drugs under 3 months.

About this clonotype itself: What it binds is unknown. A read error is the likely source, as a far larger clone sits one nucleotide away.

Study results and limitations: TRBV28, TRBJ1-2 and TRBJ2-5 were favored in persistent disease.

The length of the CDR3 is 13 residues. The germline V gene has CDR1 MDHEN and CDR2 SYDVKM. With iRepertoire HTBI primers and Arm-PCR of CDR3 regions, TCR beta libraries were built. MiXCR was run by TCRdb on the multiplex PCR reads, yielding one entry per CDR3 protein. The sample shows about 210,000 distinct CDR3 sequences, approximately 19% of them seen only once. Time point of the sample: newly diagnosed GD, antithyroid drugs for less than 3 months. PBMC RNA was the source of the TCR library. In this cohort, patients came from an endocrinology department located in Xi'an, China. These sequences were also reported in another study, on T cells in Graves' hyperthyroidism and ophthalmopathy. That work contributes: Patients were aged 18 to 65, had disease duration under 2 months, and had newly diagnosed hyperthyroidism.

The origin of this receptor is a woman in her twenties or thirties with Graves disease. The starting material was peripheral blood mononuclear cells (PBMCs), obtained at new diagnosis, from a patient treated with antithyroid drugs. This chain joins TRBV28 and TRBJ2-7; D unclear. The J call may be faulty, since TRBJ2-3 better matches the DNA end. Here the CDR3 reads CASSYPAPITQYF. For the CDR3, the DNA is TGTGCCAGCAGTTATCCTGCGCCTATTACGCAGTATTTT.